This record looks at one T cell receptor (beta chain) sequence and its context. The data are from a study of blood T cell repertoires in COVID-19. Some clones are missing from TCRdb's copy, which holds only in-frame ones; the method was immunoSEQ multiplex PCR. The sample has under 200,000 clones, 70% to 90% seen once. The CDR3 is 13 amino acids. Germline loops: CDR1 MGHDK, CDR2 SYGVNS. The V gene end was trimmed by 3 bases and the J gene end by 8 bases; junction bases not matched to a gene: 4. What was sequenced was PBMCs or T cells enriched from blood (not recorded which). The chain combines TRBV25-1 with TRBJ1-2, with 9 bases lining up with TRBD1. This TCR came from a woman aged 45-59 years who had recovered from COVID-19. This CDR3 reads CASSDTGGRGYTF. Here the CDR3 DNA reads TGTGCCAGCAGTGACACAGGGGGCAGAGGCTACACCTTC.